A selection of T cell receptor beta chains follows, all from one sample in a study of T cells in Graves' hyperthyroidism and ophthalmopathy. TCRdb passed the multiplex PCR reads through MiXCR, listing each CDR3 protein once. The sample lists about 640,000 distinct CDR3 sequences; 20% were seen once. The sequenced material came from blood. The receptors shown here come from a man between 25 and 39 years old with Graves' ophthalmopathy. CDR3s include the opening cysteine and the closing phenylalanine or tryptophan. Each record gives: clone size, V gene, J gene, D gene, CDR3 protein, CDR3 DNA. D genes are given only for firm matches. A row's size may be missing; if present it is once, few, many or a size class.

many,TRBV30,TRBJ1-1,-,CAWSGAGAFF,TGTGCCTGGAGCGGGGCCGGGGCTTTCTTT
few,TRBV10-1,TRBJ2-7,-,CAMAPRSYEQYF,TGCGCCATGGCGCCCCGCTCCTACGAGCAGTACTTC
-,TRBV19,TRBJ2-1,TRBD1,CASSANRGDEQFF,TGTGCCAGTAGTGCCAACAGGGGCGATGAGCAGTTCTTC
many,TRBV7-2,TRBJ1-1,-,CASSRMRRMNTEAFF,TGTGCCAGCAGCCGCATGCGGCGGATGAACACTGAAGCTTTCTTT
-,TRBV6-2/TRBV6-3,TRBJ2-3,TRBD2,CASSYTRLAGVTDTQYF,TGTGCCAGCAGTTACACACGACTAGCGGGAGTCACAGATACGCAGTATTTT
-,TRBV30,TRBJ2-7,TRBD1,CAWSPTGAEQYF,TGTGCCTGGAGCCCGACAGGGGCCGAGCAGTACTTC
many,TRBV18,TRBJ1-1,-,CASSTGQPAKAFF,TGTGCCAGCTCAACAGGACAGCCTGCAAAAGCTTTCTTT
many,TRBV27,TRBJ2-7,-,CASRRDGSSYEQYF,TGTGCCAGCAGGCGGGACGGGAGCTCCTACGAGCAGTACTTC
-,TRBV3-1,TRBJ2-7,-,CASSQKSLSYEQYF,TGTGCCAGCAGCCAAAAGAGCCTCTCCTACGAGCAGTACTTC
-,TRBV30,TRBJ2-1,TRBD2,CAWSRGLAAYNEQFF,TGTGCCTGGAGCAGGGGACTAGCGGCCTACAATGAGCAGTTCTTC
-,TRBV15,TRBJ2-1,-,CATSRDRGDGQFF,TGTGCCACCAGCAGAGATCGTGGGGATGGGCAGTTCTTC
many,TRBV28,TRBJ1-6,TRBD1,CASSPVTGGSNSPLHF,TGTGCCAGCAGTCCCGTGACAGGGGGCTCTAATTCACCCCTCCACTTT
many,TRBV3-1,TRBJ2-3,-,CASSQGTLAGPTDTQYF,TGTGCCAGCAGCCAAGGGACCCTAGCCGGACCCACAGATACGCAGTATTTT
-,TRBV20-1,TRBJ2-5,TRBD2,CSAPTSGQETQYF,TGCAGTGCTCCTACTAGCGGCCAAGAGACCCAGTACTTC
-,TRBV24-1,TRBJ2-2,-,CATSDLGREGTGELFF,TGTGCCACCAGTGATTTAGGGCGGGAAGGGACCGGGGAGCTGTTTTTT
-,TRBV9,TRBJ2-2,-,CASTPSGQIPNTGELFF,TGTGCCAGCACCCCCAGTGGGCAGATACCGAACACCGGGGAGCTGTTTTTT
-,TRBV18,TRBJ2-3,-,CASSEVGGRFDTQYF,TGTGCCAGCTCGGAAGTCGGGGGGCGATTTGATACGCAGTATTTT
-,TRBV7-9,TRBJ2-1,-,CASNPLGSSYNEQFF,TGTGCCAGCAACCCGCTGGGAAGCTCCTACAATGAGCAGTTCTTC
many,TRBV5-1,TRBJ2-2,TRBD1,CASSSTGAGTGELFF,TGCGCCAGCAGCTCCACAGGGGCCGGCACCGGGGAGCTGTTTTTT
few,TRBV9,TRBJ2-2,TRBD2,CASGLGQNTGELFF,TGTGCCAGCGGACTAGGGCAAAACACCGGGGAGCTGTTTTTT
once,TRBV13,TRBJ2-5,-,CASSTPLRPRETQYF,TGTGCCAGCAGCACACCGTTACGCCCCAGAGAGACCCAGTACTTC
few,TRBV5-1,TRBJ2-5,TRBD1,CASSLAATGQGQETQYF,TGCGCCAGCAGCTTGGCCGCGACGGGACAGGGGCAAGAGACCCAGTACTTC
many,TRBV27,TRBJ2-7,TRBD2,CASSWGGSYEQYF,TGTGCCAGCAGTTGGGGGGGTTCCTACGAGCAGTACTTC
-,TRBV28,TRBJ2-2,-,CASSFGGVIGELFF,TGTGCCAGCAGTTTCGGCGGAGTAATCGGGGAGCTGTTTTTT
many,TRBV7-9,TRBJ2-5,-,CASSTSETQYF,TGTGCCAGCAGCACCAGCGAGACCCAGTACTTC
-,TRBV30,TRBJ1-1,TRBD1,CAWRARTGIMNTEAFF,TGTGCCTGGAGAGCTCGGACAGGGATCATGAACACTGAAGCTTTCTTT
-,TRBV6-5,TRBJ2-2,-,CASSYSVIGTENTGELFF,TGTGCCAGCAGTTACTCGGTGATAGGGACCGAGAACACCGGGGAGCTGTTTTTT
-,TRBV20-1,TRBJ2-7,-,CSAIFSSAYEQYF,TGCAGTGCTATTTTTTCTAGCGCCTACGAGCAGTACTTC
many,TRBV6-1,TRBJ1-2,-,CASELTYGYTF,TGTGCCAGCGAGCTAACCTATGGCTACACCTTC
-,TRBV19,TRBJ2-7,TRBD1,CASGKTGNSYEQYF,TGTGCCAGTGGGAAGACAGGGAACTCCTACGAGCAGTACTTC
-,TRBV25-1,TRBJ2-5,TRBD1,CASTPDRGPETQYF,TGTGCCAGCACACCAGACAGGGGTCCCGAGACCCAGTACTTC
-,TRBV19,TRBJ1-4,-,CASSISPKGEKLFF,TGTGCCAGTAGTATTAGCCCGAAGGGTGAAAAACTGTTTTTT
many,TRBV6-1,TRBJ2-7,-,CASSVDGAYEQYF,TGTGCCAGCAGTGTAGACGGAGCCTACGAGCAGTACTTC
many,TRBV28,TRBJ2-1,-,CASSFGQFVYNEQFF,TGTGCCAGCAGTTTCGGCCAGTTCGTCTACAATGAGCAGTTCTTC
few,TRBV28,TRBJ1-1,-,CANSQGLNTEAFF,TGTGCCAACTCACAGGGTCTCAACACTGAAGCTTTCTTT
many,TRBV11-2,TRBJ2-5,-,CASSSLRKGETQYF,TGTGCCAGCAGCTCCCTCCGGAAGGGAGAGACCCAGTACTTC
-,TRBV5-4,TRBJ2-1,-,CASSLDRGLRSGRDNEQFF,TGTGCCAGCAGCTTGGACAGGGGGCTTCGCAGCGGGAGAGACAATGAGCAGTTCTTC
many,TRBV11-2,TRBJ1-1,TRBD1,CASRKGQAREAFF,TGTGCCAGCAGGAAGGGACAGGCGCGTGAAGCTTTCTTT
many,TRBV30,TRBJ1-6,-,CALMTAINSPLHF,TGTGCCTTAATGACGGCGATTAATTCACCCCTCCACTTT
-,TRBV7-3,TRBJ1-2,-,CASSSGGGVGYTF,TGTGCCAGCAGCTCCGGAGGGGGAGTGGGCTACACCTTC
-,TRBV19,TRBJ1-4,TRBD1,CASSPLPGQGGEKLFF,TGTGCCAGTAGCCCTCTACCGGGACAGGGGGGAGAAAAACTGTTTTTT
-,TRBV20-1,TRBJ2-7,-,CSAHMGEEYEQYF,TGCAGTGCCCATATGGGGGAGGAGTACGAGCAGTACTTC
few,TRBV18,TRBJ1-3,TRBD1,CASSPGQATGNTIYF,TGTGCCAGCTCACCGGGACAGGCTACCGGAAACACCATATATTTT
many,TRBV5-1,TRBJ2-5,TRBD2,CASSLGLAGGPQYF,TGCGCCAGCAGCCTAGGACTAGCGGGAGGGCCTCAGTACTTC
few,TRBV6-2/TRBV6-3,TRBJ2-2,-,CASSWPGVEPGELFF,TGTGCCAGCAGTTGGCCGGGCGTGGAGCCCGGGGAGCTGTTTTTT
many,TRBV20-1,TRBJ2-1,TRBD2,CSVNELAGDKNEQFF,TGCAGTGTAAACGAATTAGCGGGAGATAAAAATGAGCAGTTCTTC
many,TRBV28,TRBJ2-5,-,CASSLIRPQETQYF,TGTGCCAGCAGTTTAATTCGGCCCCAAGAGACCCAGTACTTC
many,TRBV28,TRBJ1-5,-,CASSSPAGESNQPQHF,TGTGCCAGCAGTTCCCCGGCAGGGGAGAGCAATCAGCCCCAGCATTTT
few,TRBV7-3,TRBJ2-3,TRBD1,CASSPTGQGADTQYF,TGTGCCAGCAGCCCAACGGGACAGGGGGCAGATACGCAGTATTTT
few,TRBV7-2,TRBJ2-1,TRBD2,CASSAGVNEQFF,TGTGCCAGCTCAGCGGGAGTCAATGAGCAGTTCTTC
many,TRBV9,TRBJ2-7,TRBD2,CASSPRTSGSYEQYF,TGTGCCAGCAGCCCTAGGACTAGCGGATCCTACGAGCAGTACTTC
many,TRBV6-6,TRBJ2-3,-,CASSYNGLSSTDTQYF,TGTGCCAGCAGTTACAATGGACTTTCAAGCACAGATACGCAGTATTTT
few,TRBV9,TRBJ1-1,-,CASSAQLRDSEAFF,TGTGCCAGCAGCGCCCAGCTGAGGGACTCAGAAGCTTTCTTT
many,TRBV20-1,TRBJ2-7,TRBD1,CSASRDREGEQYF,TGCAGTGCTAGCCGGGACAGGGAGGGTGAGCAGTACTTC
many,TRBV30,TRBJ1-4,TRBD1,CAWSPPVGTVNEKLFF,TGTGCCTGGAGTCCACCGGTAGGGACAGTTAATGAAAAACTGTTTTTT
-,TRBV15,TRBJ2-7,-,CATSSPGRVPSYEQYF,TGTGCCACCAGCAGTCCGGGTAGGGTTCCCTCCTACGAGCAGTACTTC
few,TRBV7-2,TRBJ2-1,TRBD2,CASSLGLAAGGLSYNEQFF,TGTGCCAGCAGCTTAGGTTTAGCGGCGGGAGGCCTCTCCTACAATGAGCAGTTCTTC